Reported below is one T cell receptor beta chain. Its specific antigen is unknown. Base qualities were left out, and no much larger clone turns up one base away. CDR1 SNHLY and CDR2 FYNNEI are derived from the germline V gene. From the cysteine through the phenylalanine, the CDR3 covers 15 amino acids. Just CDR3 DNA is preserved here, 45 bases in frame from base 1. V and J lose 5 bases and 3 bases, and a span of 11 bases separates them. This specimen comes from a study of response to subunit inactivated influenza vaccine listed by TCRdb under 2018. About the full investigation: Deep quantitative profiling of the T cell receptor repertoire was used in the study to follow responses to a trivalent subunit inactivated influenza vaccine.

The research as a whole found: According to the authors, only a limited number of new T cells may be recruited by each seasonal influenza vaccination.

The library was built by means of RT-PCR. TCRdb lists the instrument as Illumina HiSeq 2500. TCRdb reanalyzed the raw reads on its own, using fastp at Q25 for trimming and MiXCR for clone calling, and kept in-frame beta chains. Each entry is one CDR3 protein sequence, shown with its most common DNA and genes. This sample has under 750,000 distinct CDR3 sequences in its table, and about 12% of those were observed once. The ten largest clones represent roughly 10% of the sample. This TCR was sampled from a man aged 45-65 years who received an inactivated influenza vaccine. Donor details come from another sample of the same person, matched by shared clones. The source material was PBMCs from blood, sampled on the day of vaccination. The chain was built from TRBV2 and TRBJ2-6; the D gene cannot be resolved reliably. This receptor has the CDR3 CASSRWVSGANVLTF. The DNA sequence is given as TGTGCCAGCAGTCGGTGGGTCAGTGGGGCCAACGTCCTGACTTTC.